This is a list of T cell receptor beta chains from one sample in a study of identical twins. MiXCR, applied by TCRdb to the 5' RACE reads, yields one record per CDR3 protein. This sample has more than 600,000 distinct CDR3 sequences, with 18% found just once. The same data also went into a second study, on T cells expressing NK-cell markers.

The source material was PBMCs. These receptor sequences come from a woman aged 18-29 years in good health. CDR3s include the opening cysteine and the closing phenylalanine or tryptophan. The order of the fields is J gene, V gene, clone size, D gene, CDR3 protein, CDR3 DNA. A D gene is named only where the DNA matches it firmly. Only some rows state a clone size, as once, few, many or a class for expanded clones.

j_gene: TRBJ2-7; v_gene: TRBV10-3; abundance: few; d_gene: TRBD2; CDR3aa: CAISVAGGPGYEQYF; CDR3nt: TGTGCCATCAGTGTAGCGGGAGGGCCTGGTTACGAGCAGTACTTC
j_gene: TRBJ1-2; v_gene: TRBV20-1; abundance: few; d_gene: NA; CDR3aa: CSARWGKGLDYGYTF; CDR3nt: TGCAGTGCTCGCTGGGGGAAGGGGTTGGACTATGGCTACACCTTC
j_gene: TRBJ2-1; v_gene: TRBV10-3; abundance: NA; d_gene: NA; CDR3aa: CAISDLPGVHEQFF; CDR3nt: TGTGCCATCAGTGATTTGCCCGGGGTTCATGAGCAGTTCTTC
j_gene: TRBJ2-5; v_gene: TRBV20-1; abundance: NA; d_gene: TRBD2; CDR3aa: CSARVGGSTETQYF; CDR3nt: TGCAGTGCTAGAGTTGGCGGGAGTACTGAGACCCAGTACTTC
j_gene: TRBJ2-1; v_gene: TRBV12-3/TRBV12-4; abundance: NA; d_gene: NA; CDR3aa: CASSPGRGTNYNEQFF; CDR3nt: TGTGCCAGCAGTCCTGGTCGGGGGACCAACTACAATGAGCAGTTCTTC
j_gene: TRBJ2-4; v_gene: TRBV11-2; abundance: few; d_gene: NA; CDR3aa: CASSFGRLNIQYF; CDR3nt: TGTGCCAGCAGCTTTGGTAGACTGAACATTCAGTACTTC
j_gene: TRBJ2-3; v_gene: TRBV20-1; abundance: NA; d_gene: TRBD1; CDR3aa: CSASLVDRGPDTQYF; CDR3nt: TGCAGTGCTAGCCTTGTGGACAGGGGGCCAGATACGCAGTATTTT
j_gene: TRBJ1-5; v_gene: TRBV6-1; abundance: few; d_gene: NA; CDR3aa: CASTSGVNQPQHF; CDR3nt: TGTGCCAGTACCTCAGGGGTCAATCAGCCCCAGCATTTT
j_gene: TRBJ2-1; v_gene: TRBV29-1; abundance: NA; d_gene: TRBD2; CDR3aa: CSGFGGGGKNEQFF; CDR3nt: TGCAGCGGCTTCGGTGGGGGGGGAAAGAATGAGCAGTTCTTC
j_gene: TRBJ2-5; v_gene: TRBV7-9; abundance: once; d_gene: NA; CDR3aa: CASKQAGQETQYF; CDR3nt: TGTGCCAGCAAACAGGCGGGACAAGAGACCCAGTACTTC
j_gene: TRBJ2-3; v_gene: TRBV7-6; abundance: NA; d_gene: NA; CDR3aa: CASSSLRGRLGTQYF; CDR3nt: TGTGCCAGCAGCTCACTACGGGGGAGGCTTGGTACGCAGTATTTT
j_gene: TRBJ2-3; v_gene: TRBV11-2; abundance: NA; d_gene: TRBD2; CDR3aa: CASSSRTSGGSSSDTQYF; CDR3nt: TGTGCCAGCAGCTCAAGGACTAGCGGGGGGTCCTCATCAGATACGCAGTATTTT
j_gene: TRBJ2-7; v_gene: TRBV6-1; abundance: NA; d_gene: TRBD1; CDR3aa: CASRDIDRGISYEQYF; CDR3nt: TGTGCCAGCAGGGATATTGACAGGGGGATCTCCTACGAGCAGTACTTC
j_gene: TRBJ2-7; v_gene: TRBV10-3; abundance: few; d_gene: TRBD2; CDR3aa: CAIRLAGDPYEQYF; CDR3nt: TGTGCCATCCGATTAGCGGGGGACCCCTACGAGCAGTACTTC
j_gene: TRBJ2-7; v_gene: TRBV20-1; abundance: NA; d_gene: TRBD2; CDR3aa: CSPGLAGGPGYEQYF; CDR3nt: TGCAGTCCAGGACTAGCGGGAGGGCCAGGGTACGAGCAGTACTTC
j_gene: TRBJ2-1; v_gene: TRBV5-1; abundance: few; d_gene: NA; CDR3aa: CASSTGQPNSYNEQFF; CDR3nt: TGCGCCAGCAGCACCGGACAGCCCAACTCCTACAATGAGCAGTTCTTC
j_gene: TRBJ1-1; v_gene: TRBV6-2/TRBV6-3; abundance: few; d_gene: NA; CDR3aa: CASSYPAGYLNTEAFF; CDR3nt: TGTGCCAGCAGTTACCCGGCAGGATACCTAAACACTGAAGCTTTCTTT
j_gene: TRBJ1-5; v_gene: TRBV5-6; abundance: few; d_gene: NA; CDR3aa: CASSTTGQPQHF; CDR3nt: TGTGCCAGCAGCACCACAGGACAGCCCCAGCATTTT
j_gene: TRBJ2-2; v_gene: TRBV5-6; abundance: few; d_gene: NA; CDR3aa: CASSNPRTQTGELFF; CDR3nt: TGTGCCAGCAGCAACCCTCGGACGCAAACCGGGGAGCTGTTTTTT
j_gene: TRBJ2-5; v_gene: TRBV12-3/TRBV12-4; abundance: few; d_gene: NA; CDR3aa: CASTWGLLGLKETQYF; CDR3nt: TGTGCCAGCACCTGGGGGCTTCTGGGACTTAAAGAGACCCAGTACTTC
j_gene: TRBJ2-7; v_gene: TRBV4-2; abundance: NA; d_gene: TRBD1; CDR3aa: CASSQDSGGSNEQYF; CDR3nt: TGTGCCAGCAGCCAAGATTCAGGGGGTAGCAACGAGCAGTACTTC
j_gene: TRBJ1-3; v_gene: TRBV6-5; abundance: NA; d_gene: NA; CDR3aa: CASSFDRSGNTIYF; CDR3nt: TGTGCCAGCAGTTTCGACAGGTCTGGAAACACCATATATTTT
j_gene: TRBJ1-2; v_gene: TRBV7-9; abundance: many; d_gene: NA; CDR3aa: CASSLGVNYGYTF; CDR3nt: TGTGCCAGCAGCTTAGGCGTAAACTATGGCTACACCTTC
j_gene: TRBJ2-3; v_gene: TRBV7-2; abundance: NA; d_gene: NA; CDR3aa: CASSLRGAGAGTDTQYF; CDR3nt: TGTGCCAGCAGCTTAAGGGGGGCGGGAGCCGGCACAGATACGCAGTATTTT
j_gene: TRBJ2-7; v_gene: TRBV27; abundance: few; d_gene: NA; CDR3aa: CASSPQPWHEQYF; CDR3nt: TGTGCCAGCAGTCCGCAGCCGTGGCACGAGCAGTACTTC
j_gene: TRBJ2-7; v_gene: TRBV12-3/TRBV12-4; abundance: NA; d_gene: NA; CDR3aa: CASKPDRPIHEQYF; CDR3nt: TGTGCCAGTAAACCCGACAGACCGATTCACGAGCAGTACTTC
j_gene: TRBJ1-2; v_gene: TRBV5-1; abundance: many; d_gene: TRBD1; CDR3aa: CASSLEGQPYEGYTF; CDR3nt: TGCGCCAGCAGCTTGGAGGGACAGCCCTATGAAGGCTACACCTTC
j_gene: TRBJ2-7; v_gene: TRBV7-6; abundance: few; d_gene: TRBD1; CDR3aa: CASSSRGQVYEQYF; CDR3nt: TGTGCCAGCAGCTCAAGGGGACAGGTTTACGAGCAGTACTTC
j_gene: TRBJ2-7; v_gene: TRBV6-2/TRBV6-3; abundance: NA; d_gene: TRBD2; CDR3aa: CASRSPGGGEQYF; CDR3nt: TGTGCCAGCAGATCCCCGGGAGGGGGCGAGCAGTACTTC
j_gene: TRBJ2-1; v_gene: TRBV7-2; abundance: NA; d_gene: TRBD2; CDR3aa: CASSPRLAFYNEQFF; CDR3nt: TGTGCCAGCAGCCCCCGACTAGCTTTTTACAATGAGCAGTTCTTC
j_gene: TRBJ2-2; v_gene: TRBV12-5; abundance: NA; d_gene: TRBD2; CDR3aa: CASGLPSPGGSGGANTGELFF; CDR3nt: TGTGCTAGTGGTTTGCCCTCCCCGGGGGGTAGCGGGGGGGCGAACACCGGGGAGCTGTTTTTT
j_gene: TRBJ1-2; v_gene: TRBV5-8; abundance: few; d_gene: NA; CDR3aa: CASSGDSFGYTF; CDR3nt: TGTGCCAGCAGCGGTGACAGTTTCGGCTACACCTTC
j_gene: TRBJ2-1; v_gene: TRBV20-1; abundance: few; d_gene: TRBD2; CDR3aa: CSARDVAGGPREQFF; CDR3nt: TGCAGTGCTAGAGATGTAGCGGGGGGGCCCCGGGAGCAGTTCTTC
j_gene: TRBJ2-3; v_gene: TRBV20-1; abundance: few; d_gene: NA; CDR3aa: CSAPDYWFGTDTQYF; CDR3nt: TGCAGTGCGCCGGATTATTGGTTCGGAACAGATACGCAGTATTTT
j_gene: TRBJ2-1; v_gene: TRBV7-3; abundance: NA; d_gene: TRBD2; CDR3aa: CASSLNSGGANEQFF; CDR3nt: TGTGCCAGCAGCTTAAATAGCGGGGGGGCCAATGAGCAGTTCTTC
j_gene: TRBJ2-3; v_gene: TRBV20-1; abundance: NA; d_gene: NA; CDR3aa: CSARVSGRDTDTQYF; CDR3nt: TGCAGTGCTAGAGTGTCGGGCAGGGACACAGATACGCAGTATTTT
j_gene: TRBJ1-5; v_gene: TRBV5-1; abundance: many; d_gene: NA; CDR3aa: CASSLGQNQPQHF; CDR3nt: TGCGCCAGCAGCTTGGGCCAAAATCAGCCCCAGCATTTT
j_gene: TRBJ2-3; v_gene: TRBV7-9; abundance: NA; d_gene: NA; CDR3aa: CASTRDTQYF; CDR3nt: TGTGCCAGCACAAGGGATACGCAGTATTTT
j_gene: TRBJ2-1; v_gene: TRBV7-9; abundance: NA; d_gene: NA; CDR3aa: CASSLVLTSSSYNEQFF; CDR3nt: TGTGCCAGCAGCTTAGTACTCACAAGCAGCTCCTACAATGAGCAGTTCTTC
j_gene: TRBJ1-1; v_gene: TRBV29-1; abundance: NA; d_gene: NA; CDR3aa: CSVEPVRNTEAFF; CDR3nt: TGCAGCGTTGAGCCGGTAAGGAACACTGAAGCTTTCTTT
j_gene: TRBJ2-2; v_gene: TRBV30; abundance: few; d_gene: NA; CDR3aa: CAWSRGLSAGELFF; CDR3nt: TGTGCCTGGAGTAGGGGACTGAGTGCCGGGGAGCTGTTTTTT
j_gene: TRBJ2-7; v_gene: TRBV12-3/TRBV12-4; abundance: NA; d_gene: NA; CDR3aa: CASSYHPTYDEQYF; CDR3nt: TGTGCCAGCAGTTACCACCCTACTTACGACGAGCAGTACTTC
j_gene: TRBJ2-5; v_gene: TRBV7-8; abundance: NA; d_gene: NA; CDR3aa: CASTRTYLETQYF; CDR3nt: TGTGCCAGCACCAGGACTTACCTAGAGACCCAGTACTTC